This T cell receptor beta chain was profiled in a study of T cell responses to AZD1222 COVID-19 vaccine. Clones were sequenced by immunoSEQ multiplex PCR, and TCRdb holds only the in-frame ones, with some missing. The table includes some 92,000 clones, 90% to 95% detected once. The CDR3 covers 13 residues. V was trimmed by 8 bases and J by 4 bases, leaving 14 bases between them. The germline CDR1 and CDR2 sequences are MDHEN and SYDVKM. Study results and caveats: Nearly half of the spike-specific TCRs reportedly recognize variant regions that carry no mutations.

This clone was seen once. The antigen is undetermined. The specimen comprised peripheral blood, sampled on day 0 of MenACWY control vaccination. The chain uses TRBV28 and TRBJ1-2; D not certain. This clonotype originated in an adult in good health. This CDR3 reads CASGTGPSYGYTF. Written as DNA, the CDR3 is TGTGCCAGCGGCACCGGTCCCAGCTATGGCTACACCTTC.